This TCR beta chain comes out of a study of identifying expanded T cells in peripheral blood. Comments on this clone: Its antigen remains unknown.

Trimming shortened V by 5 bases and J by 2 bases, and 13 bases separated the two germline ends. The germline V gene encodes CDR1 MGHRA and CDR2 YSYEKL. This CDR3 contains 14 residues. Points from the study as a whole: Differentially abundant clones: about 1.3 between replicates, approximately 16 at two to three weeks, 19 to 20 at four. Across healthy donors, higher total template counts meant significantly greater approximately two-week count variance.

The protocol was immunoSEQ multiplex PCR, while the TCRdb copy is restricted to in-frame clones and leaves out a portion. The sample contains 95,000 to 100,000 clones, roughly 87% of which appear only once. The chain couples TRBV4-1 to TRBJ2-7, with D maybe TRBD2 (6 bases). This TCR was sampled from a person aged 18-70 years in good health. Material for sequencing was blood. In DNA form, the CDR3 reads TGCGCCAGCAGCTTTGCTTGGGGGGCCTACGAGCAGTACTTC. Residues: CASSFAWGAYEQYF.